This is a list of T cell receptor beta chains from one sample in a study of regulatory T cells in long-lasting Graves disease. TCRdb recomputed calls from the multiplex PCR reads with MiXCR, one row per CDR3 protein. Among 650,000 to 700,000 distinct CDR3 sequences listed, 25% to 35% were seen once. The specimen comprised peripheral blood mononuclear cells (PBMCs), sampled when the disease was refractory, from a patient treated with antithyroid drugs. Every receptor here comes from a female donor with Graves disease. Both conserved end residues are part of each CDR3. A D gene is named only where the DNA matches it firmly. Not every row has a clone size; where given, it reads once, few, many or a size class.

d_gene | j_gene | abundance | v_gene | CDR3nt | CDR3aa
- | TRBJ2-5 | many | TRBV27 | TGTGCCAGCAGTTTTGAGCCCGGTCAAGAGACCCAGTACTTC | CASSFEPGQETQYF
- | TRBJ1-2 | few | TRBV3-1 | TGTGCCAGCACCCCTGGAGGGCGGGCCTATGGCTACACCTTC | CASTPGGRAYGYTF
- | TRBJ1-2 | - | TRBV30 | TGTGCCTGGAGTCCCCCTAGGGGATATGGCTACACCTTC | CAWSPPRGYGYTF
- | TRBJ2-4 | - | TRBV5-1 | TGCGCCAGCAGCGTAACTCAGGGGAAAAACATTCAGTACTTC | CASSVTQGKNIQYF
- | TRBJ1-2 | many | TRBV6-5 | TGTGCCAGCAGTTACTCAGGGTCAGCTAACTATGGCTACACCTTC | CASSYSGSANYGYTF
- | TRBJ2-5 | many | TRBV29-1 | TGCAGCGTTGATAGACCTCTCGGAGAGACCCAGTACTTC | CSVDRPLGETQYF
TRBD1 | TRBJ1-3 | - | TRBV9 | TGTGCCAGCAGCCCCTGGGACAGGGGATCCTCTGGAAACACCATATATTTT | CASSPWDRGSSGNTIYF
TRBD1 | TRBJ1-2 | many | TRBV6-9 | TGTGCCAGCAGTTACTCATCGACAGGGGTAAACTATGGCTACACCTTC | CASSYSSTGVNYGYTF
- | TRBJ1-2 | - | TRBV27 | TGTGCCAGCATCAGTTTATCCCAGGGGAACTATGGCTACACCTTC | CASISLSQGNYGYTF
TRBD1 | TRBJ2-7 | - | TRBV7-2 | TGTGCCAGCAGCTTAGGGACAGGTCCTTCCTACGAGCAGTACTTC | CASSLGTGPSYEQYF
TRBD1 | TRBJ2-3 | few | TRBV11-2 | TGTGCCAGCAGCCCGGACAGGGGTGACGCAGATACGCAGTATTTT | CASSPDRGDADTQYF
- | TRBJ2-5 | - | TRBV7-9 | TGTGCCAGCAGCTTATACCCCCCAGAGACCCAGTACTTC | CASSLYPPETQYF
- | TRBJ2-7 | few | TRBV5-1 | TGCGCCAGCAGCGTAGGGGGAGGCTACGAGCAGTACTTC | CASSVGGGYEQYF
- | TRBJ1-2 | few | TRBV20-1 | TGCAGTGCTAATCGCGACCGTAACTATGGCTACACCTTC | CSANRDRNYGYTF
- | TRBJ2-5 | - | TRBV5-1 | TGCGCCAGCAGCTTGGACAGGGGAGGGCAAGAGACCCAGTACTTC | CASSLDRGGQETQYF
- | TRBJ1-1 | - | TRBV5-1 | TGCGCCAGCAGCGCGACGGACGTATGGGGTAACACTGAAGCTTTCTTT | CASSATDVWGNTEAFF
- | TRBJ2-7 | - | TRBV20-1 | TGCAGTGCTAGAGGTCGCGGTGTCGGCCTCTACGAGCAGTACTTC | CSARGRGVGLYEQYF
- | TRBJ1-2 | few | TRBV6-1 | TGTGCCAGCAGTGAATTTGACGCTAACTATGGCTACACCTTC | CASSEFDANYGYTF
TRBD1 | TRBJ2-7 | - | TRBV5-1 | TGCGCCAGCAGCATCGGGACAGGGGGTATCTACGAGCAGTACTTC | CASSIGTGGIYEQYF
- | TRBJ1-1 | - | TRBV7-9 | TGTGCCAGCGCCTTGGTAAGGGACACTGAAGCTTTCTTT | CASALVRDTEAFF
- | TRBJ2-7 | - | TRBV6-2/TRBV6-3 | TGTGCCAGCAGCGCGGTTACAGGGAAGTTCACCTACGAGCAGTACTTC | CASSAVTGKFTYEQYF
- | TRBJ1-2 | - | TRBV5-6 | TGTGCCAGCAGCTTGGGGGACGGAATACTCTATGGCTGCACCTTC | CASSLGDGILYGCTF
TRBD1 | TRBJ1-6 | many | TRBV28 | TGTGCCAGCAGTTGGGGACAGGGTAATTCACCCCTCCACTTT | CASSWGQGNSPLHF
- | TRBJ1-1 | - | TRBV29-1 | TGCAGCGTTGAAGGGCGTGGGGGCCACACTGAAGCTTTCTTT | CSVEGRGGHTEAFF
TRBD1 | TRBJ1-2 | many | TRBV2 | TGTGCCAGCAGTGGACAGGGGGTTAACTATGGCTACACCTTC | CASSGQGVNYGYTF
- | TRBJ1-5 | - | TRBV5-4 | TGTGCCAGCAGCGCGCCTGATCAGCCCCAGCATTTT | CASSAPDQPQHF
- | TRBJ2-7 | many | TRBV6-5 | TGTGCCAGCAGTTACCGGGACGGAACCTACGAGCAGTACTTC | CASSYRDGTYEQYF
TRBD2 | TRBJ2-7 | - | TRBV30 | TGTGCCTGGAATGGGCAGGGAGGGGTTCAGTACTTC | CAWNGQGGVQYF
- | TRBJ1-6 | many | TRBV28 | TGTGCCAGCAGTTGGACAGATAATTCACCCCTCCACTTT | CASSWTDNSPLHF
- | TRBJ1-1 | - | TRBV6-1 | TGTGCCAGCAGTCGACCGGGCTCCTGGGGCATGAACACTGAAGCTTTCTTT | CASSRPGSWGMNTEAFF
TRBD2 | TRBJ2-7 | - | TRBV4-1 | TGCGCCAGCAGCCAGCGACTAGCGGGAGAGGGGCGGGCGGGGGAGCAGTACTTC | CASSQRLAGEGRAGEQYF
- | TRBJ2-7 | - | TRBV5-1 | TGCGCCAGCAGCTCGCAGAGTTCGTCCTACGAGCAGTACTTC | CASSSQSSSYEQYF
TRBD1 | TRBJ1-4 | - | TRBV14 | TGTGCCAGCAGCCGACTTAGCCCAGGGGGTGGTGAAAAACTGTTTTTT | CASSRLSPGGGEKLFF
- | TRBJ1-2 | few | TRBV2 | TGTGCCAGCAGTGAAGCGAGGGTATGGGGCTACACCTTC | CASSEARVWGYTF
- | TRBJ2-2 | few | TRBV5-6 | TGTGCCAGCAGCTCCTCGACAGCCAACACCGGGGAGCTGTTTTTT | CASSSSTANTGELFF
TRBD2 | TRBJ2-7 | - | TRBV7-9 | TGTGCCAGCAGCTTTAGCGGGAGTACCCACTACGAGCAGTACTTC | CASSFSGSTHYEQYF
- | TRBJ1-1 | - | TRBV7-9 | TGTGCCAGCAGCAATAGGGTATACACTGAAGCTTTCTTT | CASSNRVYTEAFF
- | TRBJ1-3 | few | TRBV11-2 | TGTGCCAGCAGCTTATCCTGGAACTCTGGAAACACCATATATTTT | CASSLSWNSGNTIYF
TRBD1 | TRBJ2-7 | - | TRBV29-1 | TGCAGCGTCGAACCGCTTGACAGGGAATCCTACGAGCAGTACTTC | CSVEPLDRESYEQYF
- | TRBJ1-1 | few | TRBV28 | TGTGCCAGCAGTGGCTCCCCGCATCCTGAAGCTTTCTTT | CASSGSPHPEAFF
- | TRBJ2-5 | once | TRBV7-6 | TGTGCCAGCAGCTTAGTCTCCCCACAAGAGACCCAGTACTTC | CASSLVSPQETQYF
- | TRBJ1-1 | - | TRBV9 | TGTGCCAGCAGCGTAGGTGATGGGGGTGAAGCTTTCTTT | CASSVGDGGEAFF